A selection of T cell receptor beta chains follows, all from one sample in a study of shared clonotypes between healthy human individuals. The repertoire was sequenced with immunoSEQ multiplex PCR; TCRdb's copy has only in-frame clones and lacks some. This table holds some 2.1 million clones, 93% found once. Sequencing was carried out using naive CD8+ T cells from PBMCs. The source is a man aged 18 to 35 in good health. Some clones in this sample may be carry-over from other donors' samples. The CDR3 runs from the conserved cysteine through the conserved F or W. A D gene is named only where the DNA matches it firmly. Clone size, where shown, is once, few, many, or a class for clones that have expanded.

TRBV28	.	.	TRBJ2-7	14	TGTGCCAGCAGCGGTCAGGCCACCTCCTACGAGCAGTACTTC	CASSGQATSYEQYF
TRBV19	.	.	TRBJ1-5	14	TGTGCCAGTAACCCACTGGCTGGTTATCAGCCCCAGCATTTT	CASNPLAGYQPQHF
TRBV11-2	.	.	TRBJ1-2	15	TGTGCCAGCAGCTTGGGAGCAATAGCTAACTATGGCTACACCTTC	CASSLGAIANYGYTF
TRBV27	.	.	TRBJ1-5	18	TGTGCCAACCACTCGAGCGGGACACCCTTTCGAAGCAATCAGCCCCAGCATTTT	CANHSSGTPFRSNQPQHF
TRBV9	.	TRBD1	TRBJ1-1	13	TGTGCCAGCAGCCCGACAGGGGGCACTGAAGCTTTCTTT	CASSPTGGTEAFF
TRBV28	.	.	TRBJ2-1	14	TGTGCCAGCAGACTAAAAGGGTGGGCCAATGAGCAGTTCTTC	CASRLKGWANEQFF
TRBV9	.	.	TRBJ2-7	15	TGTGCCAGCAGCCCGCCCGGTAGCGGTATCTACGAGCAGTACTTC	CASSPPGSGIYEQYF
TRBV19	.	.	TRBJ2-5	15	TGTGCCAGTAGTATAAGCAGGGGATCCAAAGAGACCCAGTACTTC	CASSISRGSKETQYF
TRBV11-2	.	TRBD2	TRBJ2-1	15	TGTGCCAGCAGCTTAGTTAGCGGGAGTTACCATGAGCAGTTCTTC	CASSLVSGSYHEQFF
TRBV7-6	.	.	TRBJ2-2	14	TGTGCCAGCAGCTTACAGGGCCACACCGGGGAGCTGTTTTTT	CASSLQGHTGELFF
TRBV28	.	TRBD2	TRBJ2-7	13	TGTGCCAGCAGGGGCGGGAGGGCGGACGAGCAGTACTTC	CASRGGRADEQYF
TRBV10-2	.	TRBD1	TRBJ1-5	15	TGCGCCAGCAGTGCGGCAATCAGGGGGTGGCAGCCCCAGCATTTT	CASSAAIRGWQPQHF
TRBV27	.	TRBD1	TRBJ2-7	13	TGTGCCAGCAGTTACCGGACAGGGTCCGAGCAGTACTTC	CASSYRTGSEQYF
TRBV18	.	TRBD2	TRBJ2-1	15	TGTGCCACCCAAGTAGCGGGAGCTCCTTACAATGAGCAGTTCTTC	CATQVAGAPYNEQFF
TRBV7-9	.	.	TRBJ2-1	13	TGTGCCAGCAGCGCCCGGGAGCACAATGAGCAGTTCTTC	CASSAREHNEQFF
TRBV27	.	TRBD1	TRBJ2-4	20	TGTGCCAGCAGTTTATCTCCCTACCGGGACAGGGGGCGCGACAAAAACATTCAGTACTTC	CASSLSPYRDRGRDKNIQYF
TRBV2	few	.	TRBJ1-5	12	TGTGCCAGCAGTGAACATGGGCAGCCCCAGCATTTT	CASSEHGQPQHF
TRBV4-2	once	TRBD2	TRBJ2-2	16	TGTGCCAGCAGCCATCCGACTAGCGGGGGATCGGGGGAGCTGTTTTTT	CASSHPTSGGSGELFF
TRBV27	few	.	TRBJ1-5	16	TGTGCCAGCAGTCCAGGCCCGGGGTCCGGCAATCAGCCCCAGCATTTT	CASSPGPGSGNQPQHF
TRBV7-8	.	TRBD2	TRBJ2-1	16	TGTGCCAGCTGGAACCCGGGGCGGGAGATCCCCAATGAGCAGTTCTTC	CASWNPGREIPNEQFF
TRBV27	.	TRBD2	TRBJ2-3	21	TGTGCCAGCAGTTTATCAGTTTCGGGACTAGCGGGGTTCTCTAGCACAGATACGCAGTATTTT	CASSLSVSGLAGFSSTDTQYF
TRBV7-8	.	TRBD2	TRBJ2-1	16	TGTGCCAGCAGCTTAGCGGGAGGGCTAACCAACAATGAGCAGTTCTTC	CASSLAGGLTNNEQFF
TRBV4-1	.	TRBD2	TRBJ2-1	17	TGCGCCAGCAGCCGCCGGGTAGCGGGGGGATTCTACAATGAGCAGTTCTTC	CASSRRVAGGFYNEQFF
TRBV15	.	.	TRBJ1-2	16	TGTGCCACCAGCACGTTAATGGGGGGTAGAAGCTATGGCTACACCTTC	CATSTLMGGRSYGYTF
TRBV27	.	.	TRBJ2-2	14	TGTGCCAGCAGTTTACGGGGATCGAGCGGGGAGCTGTTTTTT	CASSLRGSSGELFF
TRBV7-9	.	.	TRBJ2-7	14	TGTGCCAGCAGCTTAGTGGGTTTGAGGAACGAGCAGTACTTC	CASSLVGLRNEQYF
TRBV6-5	.	.	TRBJ2-7	14	TGTGCCAGCAGTCTTTTAGAGACCGACTACGAGCAGTACTTC	CASSLLETDYEQYF
TRBV19	.	TRBD2	TRBJ2-7	15	TGTGCCAGTTCCTATACTAGCGGTGAGGCCTACGAGCAGTACTTC	CASSYTSGEAYEQYF
TRBV9	.	TRBD2	TRBJ2-1	16	TGTGCCAGCAGCACAAGAAGCGGGAGGGCCGCAAATGAGCAGTTCTTC	CASSTRSGRAANEQFF
TRBV5-1	.	TRBD1	TRBJ2-7	15	TGCGCCAGCAGCCCGTGGACAGGGGGCTCCTACGAGCAGTACTTC	CASSPWTGGSYEQYF
TRBV4-2	.	.	TRBJ2-7	15	TGTGCCAGCAGCCCCACCCGGGGCGACTCCTACGAGCAGTACTTC	CASSPTRGDSYEQYF
TRBV6-5	.	TRBD1	TRBJ2-7	15	TGTGCCAGCAGGAAAACAGGGGAGAGCTCCTACGAGCAGTACTTC	CASRKTGESSYEQYF
TRBV27	.	TRBD2	TRBJ2-1	16	TGTGCCAGCAGTCCTCTACTAGCGGGAGGCTACAATGAGCAGTTCTTC	CASSPLLAGGYNEQFF
TRBV10-3	.	.	TRBJ2-1	17	TGTGCCATCAGCCTGTTGAACGGGGACCCTTCCTACAATGAGCAGTTCTTC	CAISLLNGDPSYNEQFF
TRBV27	.	.	TRBJ2-7	14	TGTGCCAGCAGCCCCGGACCTATAGCCTACGAGCAGTACTTC	CASSPGPIAYEQYF
TRBV19	.	TRBD2	TRBJ2-2	16	TGTGCCAGTTTTGGGACTAGCGGGAAGCACACCGGGGAGCTGTTTTTT	CASFGTSGKHTGELFF
TRBV29-1	.	.	TRBJ1-2	16	TGCAGCGTTGTTGGAGTGGAAGGGGACCTGAACTATGGCTACACCTTC	CSVVGVEGDLNYGYTF
TRBV27	.	TRBD2	TRBJ2-7	16	TGTGCCAGCAGTTCTGGACTAGCGGGACTAACCTACGAGCAGTACTTC	CASSSGLAGLTYEQYF
TRBV27	.	TRBD2	TRBJ2-7	13	TGTGCCAGCAGTCTTTGGACTAGCGGGGAGGTGTACTTC	CASSLWTSGEVYF
TRBV19	.	.	TRBJ2-2	13	TGTGCCAGTAGTCCCCAGGGACCCGGGGAGCTGTTTTTT	CASSPQGPGELFF
TRBV18	.	.	TRBJ1-1	14	TGTGCCAGCTCACCAATAGACATGAACACTGAAGCTTTCTTT	CASSPIDMNTEAFF
TRBV5-5	.	.	TRBJ2-7	13	TGTGCCAGCAGCCCGGGACTGGGCTCCGAGCAGTACTTC	CASSPGLGSEQYF
TRBV9	.	.	TRBJ2-1	12	TGTGCCAGCAGCGTAGAGGGTAGGGAGCAGTTCTTC	CASSVEGREQFF
TRBV5-1	.	TRBD1	TRBJ1-3	15	TGCGCCAGCAGCAGGGACAGGGGAACTGGAAACACCATATATTTT	CASSRDRGTGNTIYF
TRBV5-1	.	.	TRBJ2-3	16	TGCGCCAGCAGCTTATGGATCACTTCCACCACAGATACGCAGTATTTT	CASSLWITSTTDTQYF
TRBV18	.	TRBD2	TRBJ2-1	14	TGTGCCAGCTCACCCGATCGACTAGCGGACGAGCAGTTCTTC	CASSPDRLADEQFF
TRBV19	.	TRBD1	TRBJ1-1	13	TGTGCCAGTAGTGTGGGGACAGGGACTGAAGCTTTCTTT	CASSVGTGTEAFF
TRBV19	.	.	TRBJ1-1	13	TGTGCCAGTAGTGTAACAGGGAGCACTGAAGCTTTCTTT	CASSVTGSTEAFF
TRBV7-3	.	.	TRBJ2-7	13	TGTGCCAGCAGCCCAACGGCCGCTAACGAGCAGTACTTC	CASSPTAANEQYF
TRBV28	.	.	TRBJ1-2	17	TGTGCCAGCACCGTAACAGGGATCCACTACTCCGGCTATGGCTACACCTTC	CASTVTGIHYSGYGYTF
TRBV18	.	TRBD2	TRBJ2-3	14	TGTGCCAGCTCACCGAGCGGGGGCGCAGATACGCAGTATTTT	CASSPSGGADTQYF
TRBV27	.	.	TRBJ2-1	14	TGTGCCAGCAGTTTAGGTACAGGGCTTCATGAGCAGTTCTTC	CASSLGTGLHEQFF
TRBV9	.	.	TRBJ2-2	18	TGTGCCAGCAGCGTAGGGTCAGGGGTGGGACAGAACACCGGGGAGCTGTTTTTT	CASSVGSGVGQNTGELFF
TRBV7-9	.	TRBD2	TRBJ2-2	16	TGTGCCAGCAGCGACCCCGGGACTAGCGGCACCGGGGAGCTGTTTTTT	CASSDPGTSGTGELFF